The 12 T cell receptor beta chains given below trace back to one sample, sequenced in a study of cytomegalovirus exposure and HLA in healthy donors. Repertoires were generated with immunoSEQ multiplex PCR, while TCRdb's copy carries only in-frame clones and drops some. The sample contains some 170,000 clones, 85% to 90% of which appear only once. Material: PBMCs. Receptors originate from a woman aged 30 to 39 in good health and CMV-seronegative.

The CDR3 loop is CATRATGGLSPLHF. The CDR3 DNA sequence: TGTGCCACCCGCGCGACAGGGGGTTTATCACCCCTCCACTTT. V usage is TRBV27 and J usage is TRBJ1-6, with 9 bases lining up with TRBD1. CDR3 length equals 14 residues. J lost 10 bases, V lost 10 bases, and 11 bases had no gene match. CDR1 is MNHEY and CDR2 is SMNVEV in the germline V gene (reference sequence).

The chain joins TRBV6-1 to TRBJ2-1, with TRBD2 matching 8 bases. With 3 bases clipped from V and 7 bases from J, the junction kept 8 bases outside the gene matches. The CDR3 extends over 15 amino acids. Per the germline V gene, CDR1 is MNHNS and CDR2 is SASEGT. CDR3 in DNA: TGTGCCAGCAGTGACCAAGCGGGGGCGAGGAATGAGCAGTTCTTC. The encoded protein is CASSDQAGARNEQFF.

This sequence joins TRBV4-3 and TRBJ1-4; TRBD1 matches at 12 bases. Trimming cost V 2 bases and J 7 bases; bases outside gene matches: 5. CDR3 length equals 16 residues. Germline CDR1 and CDR2: LGHNA and YSLEER. CDR3 amino acids: CASSQSPGQGAEKLFF. The CDR3 region has the DNA TGCGCCAGCAGCCAATCGCCGGGACAGGGGGCTGAAAAACTGTTTTTT.

The CDR3 nucleotides read TGTGCCAGCAGCTTAGATCCGGGTCCGTACGAGCAGTACTTC. Translation gives CASSLDPGPYEQYF. The V gene is TRBV7-2, the J gene TRBJ2-7; no clear D gene. Per the germline V gene, CDR1 is SGHTA and CDR2 is FQGNSA. The CDR3 contains 14 residues. With 1 base removed from V and 4 bases from J, the gap between germline ends came to 11 bases.

This clone was seen a single time. The chain carries TRBV6-5 and TRBJ2-5; 13 bases agree with TRBD2. The CDR3 covers 15 residues. Unmatched junction bases numbered 1, after V lost 2 bases and J lost 4 bases. Germline values: CDR1 MNHEY, CDR2 SVGAGI. CDR3 amino acids: CASSYTSGGAETQYF. Here the CDR3 DNA reads TGTGCCAGCAGTTACACTAGCGGGGGGGCAGAGACCCAGTACTTC.

The rearrangement uses TRBV2 and TRBJ1-2; 7 bases align to TRBD1. The germline V gene encodes CDR1 SNHLY and CDR2 FYNNEI. The trim removed 3 bases at V and 7 bases at J, leaving 11 bases unmatched. The CDR3 is 15 amino acids. The CDR3 DNA is TGTGCCAGCAGTGAGTACAGGGGTCTAGGCGCTGGCTACACCTTC. It codes for CASSEYRGLGAGYTF.

This clone was seen only once. The gene calls are TRBV6-5 and TRBJ1-2; TRBD1 aligns across 11 bases. The germline V gene encodes CDR1 MNHEY and CDR2 SVGAGI. V was clipped by 5 bases and J by 6 bases; unmatched bases: 5. CDR3 size: 14 residues. In nucleotides, the CDR3 is TGTGCCAGCAGTAGGGGACAGGGGGGAAATGGCTACACCTTC. This sequence encodes CASSRGQGGNGYTF.

V gene TRBV7-6 combines with J gene TRBJ1-6; 9 bases map to TRBD1. J was trimmed by 9 bases and V by 5 bases; bases with no gene match: 5. This CDR3 region has 14 residues. Germline V lookup: CDR1 SGHVS, CDR2 FNYEAQ. Written as DNA, the CDR3 is TGTGCCAGCAGCCCAGACAGGGGGGCTTCACCCCTCCACTTT. Translation: CASSPDRGASPLHF.

V usage is TRBV29-1 and J usage is TRBJ2-7, with a weak D call TRBD1 (5 bases). Trimming left V 3 bases short and J 3 bases short, with 9 bases between. Looked up from germline, CDR1 is SQVTM and CDR2 is ANQGSEA. The CDR3 length is 12 residues. CDR3 residues: CSVEQGRYEQYF. For the CDR3, the DNA is TGCAGCGTTGAGCAGGGCCGCTACGAGCAGTACTTC.

The chain combines TRBV6-5 with TRBJ2-1; 9 bases match TRBD2. The CDR3 loop spans 16 amino acids. CDR1 and CDR2 (germline): MNHEY, SVGAGI. V dropped 2 bases and J dropped 7; count of bases not matched to a gene: 9. CDR3 nucleotides: TGTGCCAGCAGTTACGGGCGGCGGGGGGGCGGAAATGAGCAGTTCTTC. Its translation is CASSYGRRGGGNEQFF.

The chain has TRBV5-1 and TRBJ1-4; D uncertain. V was shortened by 4 bases and J by 4 bases, with 11 bases between the two germline ends. Looked up from germline, CDR1 is SGHRS and CDR2 is YFSETQ. The CDR3 spans 14 residues. The CDR3 nucleotides read TGCGCCAGCAGCCCCGGTCTTAGTAATGAAAAACTGTTTTTT. It encodes CASSPGLSNEKLFF.

The chain couples TRBV2 to TRBJ1-5; D might be TRBD1 (6 bases). Trimming took off 4 bases at V and 3 bases at J, with 13 bases between the two ends. The CDR3 has 15 residues. Germline V lookup: CDR1 SNHLY, CDR2 FYNNEI. CDR3 amino acids: CASSGEGDVNQPQHF. The CDR3 region has the DNA TGTGCCAGCAGTGGTGAGGGGGACGTCAATCAGCCCCAGCATTTT.